Here is one TCR beta chain with its context. What it recognizes is unknown. V gave up 3 bases and J gave up 10 bases, with 19 bases separating them. Germline CDR1 and CDR2: SEHNR and FQNEAQ (reference sequence). CDR3 length: 15 residues. This sample was included in a study of T cell responses to AZD1222 COVID-19 vaccine. Study conclusions and caveats: Spike-specific TCR breadth and depth rose after two AZD1222 doses.

Sequencing used immunoSEQ multiplex PCR; TCRdb keeps in-frame clones, though not all of them. The sample lists roughly 30,000 clones, just under 80% occurring once. Sequenced material: peripheral blood, taken on day 0 of AZD1222 vaccination. The origin of this receptor is an adult in good health. V gene TRBV7-9 combines with J gene TRBJ2-1; TRBD1 is a possible D gene (6 bases). For the CDR3, the DNA is TGTGCCAGCAGCTTCGCAGGGGAGTCATTACTGGAGCAGTTCTTC. Translating it yields CASSFAGESLLEQFF.